This TCR beta chain originates from a study of CD8+ T cells in alopecia areata. RNA extraction and reverse transcription yielded cDNA as sequencing template. Sequenced by immunoSEQ multiplex PCR; TCRdb stores in-frame clones only, minus some. The repertoire holds about 69,000 clones, roughly 60% seen once, with about 15% in the top ten. V shed 6 bases and J shed 5 bases, with 22 bases lying between them. The CDR3 extends over 16 amino acids. Germline assignment: CDR1 MNHEY and CDR2 SMNVEV (reference sequence). Study conclusions and caveats: Patients shared TCRs less clearly than mice did, possibly owing to HLA.

For this clone: Its antigen is not identified.

Separation by sorting yielded CD4+ and CD8+ T cells from PBMCs. The J gene is TRBJ1-1, the V gene TRBV27; a possible D gene is TRBD1 (6 bases). The sample in question was CD8+ T cells sorted from blood, obtained at week 0. This TCR derives from a human donor with alopecia areata. CDR3 nucleotide sequence: TGTGCCAGCAGCACCAATCAAAACAGGGTGGGGACTGAAGCTTTCTTT. It codes for CASSTNQNRVGTEAFF.